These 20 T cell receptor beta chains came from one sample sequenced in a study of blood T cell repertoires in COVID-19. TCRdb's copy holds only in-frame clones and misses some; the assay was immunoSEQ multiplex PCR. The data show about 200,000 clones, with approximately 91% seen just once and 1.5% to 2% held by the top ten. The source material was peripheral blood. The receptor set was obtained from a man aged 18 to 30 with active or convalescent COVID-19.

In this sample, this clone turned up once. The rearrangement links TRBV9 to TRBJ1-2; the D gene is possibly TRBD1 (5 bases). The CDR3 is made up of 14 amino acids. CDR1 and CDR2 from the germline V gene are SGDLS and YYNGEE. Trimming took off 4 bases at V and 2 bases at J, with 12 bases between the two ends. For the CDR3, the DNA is TGTGCCAGCAGCCCCCGTGACAGAAACTATGGCTACACCTTC. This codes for CASSPRDRNYGYTF.

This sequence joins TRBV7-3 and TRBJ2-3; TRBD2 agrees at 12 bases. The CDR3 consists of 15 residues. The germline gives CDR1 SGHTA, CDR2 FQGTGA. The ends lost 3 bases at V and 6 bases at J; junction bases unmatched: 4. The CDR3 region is CASSLTSGSWDTQYF. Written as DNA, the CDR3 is TGTGCCAGCAGCTTGACTAGCGGGAGCTGGGATACGCAGTATTTT.

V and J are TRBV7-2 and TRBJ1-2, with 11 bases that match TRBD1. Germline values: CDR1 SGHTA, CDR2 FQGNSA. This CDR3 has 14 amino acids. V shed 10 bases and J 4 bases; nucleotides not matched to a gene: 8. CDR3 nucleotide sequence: TGTGCCACCTGGGCGGACAGGGGGCTCTATGGCTACACCTTC. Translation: CATWADRGLYGYTF.

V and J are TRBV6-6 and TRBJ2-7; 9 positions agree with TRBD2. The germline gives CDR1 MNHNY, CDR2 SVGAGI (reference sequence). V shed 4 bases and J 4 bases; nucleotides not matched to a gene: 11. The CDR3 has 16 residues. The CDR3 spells CASSSPYSGSRYEQYF. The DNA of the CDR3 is TGTGCCAGCAGTTCGCCTTATAGCGGGAGTAGGTACGAGCAGTACTTC.

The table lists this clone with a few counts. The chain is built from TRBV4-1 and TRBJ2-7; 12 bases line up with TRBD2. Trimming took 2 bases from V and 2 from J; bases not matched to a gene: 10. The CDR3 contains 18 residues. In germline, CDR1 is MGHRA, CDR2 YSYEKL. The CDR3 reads CASSQRQLAGGTPYEQYF. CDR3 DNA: TGCGCCAGCAGCCAAAGGCAACTAGCGGGAGGCACCCCCTACGAGCAGTACTTC.

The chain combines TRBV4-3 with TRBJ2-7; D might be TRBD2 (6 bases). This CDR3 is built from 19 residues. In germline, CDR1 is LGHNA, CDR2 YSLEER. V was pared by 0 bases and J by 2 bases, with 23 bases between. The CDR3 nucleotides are TGCGCCAGCAGCCAAGAAGGACCGGTTAGCGGAGCAACCCCCTACGAGCAGTACTTC. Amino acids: CASSQEGPVSGATPYEQYF.

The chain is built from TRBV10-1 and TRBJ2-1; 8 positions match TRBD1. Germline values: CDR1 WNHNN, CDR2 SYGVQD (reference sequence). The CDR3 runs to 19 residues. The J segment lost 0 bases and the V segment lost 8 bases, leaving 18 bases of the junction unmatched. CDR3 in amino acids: CASFERAQGVFNSYNEQFF. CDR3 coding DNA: TGCGCCAGCTTCGAGAGGGCACAGGGGGTCTTTAACTCCTACAATGAGCAGTTCTTC.

In DNA, the CDR3 is TGTGCCAGCCAAGTAGGGGTAAGGGTTGTGGAAGAGACCCAGTACTTC. The encoded protein is CASQVGVRVVEETQYF. The chain carries TRBV7-9 and TRBJ2-5; weak D call: TRBD1 (5 bases). Germline CDR1 is SEHNR and CDR2 is FQNEAQ (reference sequence). V shed 8 bases and J shed 3 bases, with 22 bases lying between them. CDR3 size: 16 residues.

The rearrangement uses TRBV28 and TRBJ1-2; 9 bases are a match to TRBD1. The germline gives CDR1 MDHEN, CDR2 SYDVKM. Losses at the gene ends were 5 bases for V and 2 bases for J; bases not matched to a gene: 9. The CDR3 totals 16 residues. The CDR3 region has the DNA TGTGCCAGCAGTCGGGGACAGGGCCCGGTGAACTATGGCTACACCTTC. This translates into CASSRGQGPVNYGYTF.

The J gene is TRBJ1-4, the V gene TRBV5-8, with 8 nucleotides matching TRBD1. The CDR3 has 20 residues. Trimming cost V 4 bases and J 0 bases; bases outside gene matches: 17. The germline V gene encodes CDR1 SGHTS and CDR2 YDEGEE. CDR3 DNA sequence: TGTGCCAGCAGCCGGAAACCTAGGACAGGGATGGAGTCAACTAATGAAAAACTGTTTTTT. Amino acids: CASSRKPRTGMESTNEKLFF. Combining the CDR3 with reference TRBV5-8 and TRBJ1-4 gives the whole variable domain EAGVTQSPTHLIKTRGQQATLRCSPISGHTSVYWYQQALGLGLQFLLWYDEGEERNRGNFPPRFSGRQFPNYSSELNVNALELEDSALYLCASSRKPRTGMESTNEKLFFGSGTQLSVL.

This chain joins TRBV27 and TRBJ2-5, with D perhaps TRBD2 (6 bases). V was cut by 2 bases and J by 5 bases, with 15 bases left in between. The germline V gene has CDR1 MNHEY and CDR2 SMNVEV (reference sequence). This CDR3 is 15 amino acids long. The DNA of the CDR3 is TGTGCCAGCAGTTTACTGGCGGGGACTGGGGAGACCCAGTACTTC. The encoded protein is CASSLLAGTGETQYF.

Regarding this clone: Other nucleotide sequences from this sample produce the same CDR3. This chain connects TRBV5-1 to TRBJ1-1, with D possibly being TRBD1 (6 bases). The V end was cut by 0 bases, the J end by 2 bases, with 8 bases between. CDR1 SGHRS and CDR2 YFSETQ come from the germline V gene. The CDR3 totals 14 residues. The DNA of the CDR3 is TGCGCCAGCAGCTTGGACAGGGCTAACACTGAAGCTTTCTTT. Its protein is CASSLDRANTEAFF.

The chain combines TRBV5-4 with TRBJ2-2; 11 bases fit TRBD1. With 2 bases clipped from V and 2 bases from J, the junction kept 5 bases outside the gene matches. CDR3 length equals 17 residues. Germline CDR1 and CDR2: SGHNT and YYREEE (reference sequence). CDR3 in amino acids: CASSFLGTGGNTGELFF. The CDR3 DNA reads TGTGCCAGCAGCTTTTTGGGGACAGGGGGAAACACCGGGGAGCTGTTTTTT.

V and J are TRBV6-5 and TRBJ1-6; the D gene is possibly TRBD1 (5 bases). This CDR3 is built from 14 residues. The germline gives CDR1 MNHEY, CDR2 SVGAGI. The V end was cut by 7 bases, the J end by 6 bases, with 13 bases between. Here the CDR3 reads CASTIPTANSPLHF. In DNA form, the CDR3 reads TGTGCCAGCACAATTCCGACAGCTAATTCACCCCTCCACTTT.

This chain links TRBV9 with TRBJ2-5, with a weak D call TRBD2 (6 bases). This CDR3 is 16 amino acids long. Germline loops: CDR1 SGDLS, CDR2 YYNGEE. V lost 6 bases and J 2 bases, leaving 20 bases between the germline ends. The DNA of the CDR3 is TGTGCCAGCACCAAGGGGAGGTATAGGGGTCAAGAGACCCAGTACTTC. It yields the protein CASTKGRYRGQETQYF. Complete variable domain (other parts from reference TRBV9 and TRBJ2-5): DSGVTQTPKHLITATGQRVTLRCSPRSGDLSVYWYQQSLDQGLQFLIQYYNGEERAKGNILERFSAQQFPDLHSELNLSSLELGDSALYFCASTKGRYRGQETQYFGPGTRLLVL.

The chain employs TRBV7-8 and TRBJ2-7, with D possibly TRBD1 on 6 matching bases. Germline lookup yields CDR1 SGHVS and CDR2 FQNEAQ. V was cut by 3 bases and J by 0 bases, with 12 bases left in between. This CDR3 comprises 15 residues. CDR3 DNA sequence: TGTGCCAGCAGCTTGGACAGCCTAATCTCCTACGAGCAGTACTTC. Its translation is CASSLDSLISYEQYF.

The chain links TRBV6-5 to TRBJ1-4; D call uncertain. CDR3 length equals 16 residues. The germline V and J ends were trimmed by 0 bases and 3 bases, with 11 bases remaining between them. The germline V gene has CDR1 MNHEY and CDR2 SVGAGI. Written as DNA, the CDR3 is TGTGCCAGCAGTTACTCCCCCGGAGGTCCTAATGAAAAACTGTTTTTT. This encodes CASSYSPGGPNEKLFF.

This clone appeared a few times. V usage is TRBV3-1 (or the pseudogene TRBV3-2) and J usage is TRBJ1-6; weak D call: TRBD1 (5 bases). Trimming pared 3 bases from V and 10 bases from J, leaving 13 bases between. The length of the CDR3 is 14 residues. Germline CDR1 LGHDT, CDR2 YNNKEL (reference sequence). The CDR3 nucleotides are TGTGCCAGCAGCCAGATTTCGGGGGGGTCACCCCTCCACTTT. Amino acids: CASSQISGGSPLHF.

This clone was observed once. CDR3 residues: CASSMQGRDGYTF. As DNA, the CDR3 is TGTGCCAGTAGTATGCAGGGGCGGGATGGCTACACCTTC. The chain couples TRBV19 to TRBJ1-2, with D perhaps matching TRBD1 (6 bases). CDR1 and CDR2 (germline): LNHDA, SQIVND (reference sequence). Trimming took 3 bases from V and 6 from J, leaving 11 bases between them. The CDR3 is 13 amino acids.

The CDR3 coding sequence is TGTGCCAGCTCACCTGAGGTCAGGGGCAGCAATCAGCCCCAGCATTTT. Encoded protein: CASSPEVRGSNQPQHF. J is TRBJ1-5 and V is TRBV18; TRBD1 is a possible D gene (6 bases). Trimming left V 3 bases short and J 1 base short, with 13 bases between. CDR1 is KGHSH, CDR2 LQKENI, per germline. The CDR3 is 16 amino acids.